In its sample, the clone carrying this T cell receptor (beta chain) was seen once. The sample originates from a study of cytomegalovirus exposure and HLA in healthy donors. Study information: The roughly 130 validation repertoires, a later analysis reported, used the same platform as the roughly 730 repertoires from the first cohort.

Clones were sequenced by immunoSEQ multiplex PCR, and TCRdb holds only the in-frame ones, with some missing. Seen here are tens of thousands of clones, less than 95% observed once, and the top ten hold 0.5% to 0.75%. V dropped 0 bases and J dropped 12; count of bases not matched to a gene: 14. This CDR3 spans 16 amino acids. The germline V gene encodes CDR1 LGHNA and CDR2 YSLEER. The J gene is TRBJ2-1, the V gene TRBV4-3; 7 nucleotides align to TRBD2. Specimen: PBMCs. This TCR was sampled from a woman under 30 in good health and CMV-seronegative. For the CDR3, the DNA is TGCGCCAGCAGCCAAGAAAGGCGGGGGACCTCGCCACGGCAGTTCTTC. Translated, it gives CASSQERRGTSPRQFF.